A selection of T cell receptor beta chains follows, all from one sample in a study of blood T cell repertoires in COVID-19. TCRdb's copy holds only in-frame clones and misses some; the assay was immunoSEQ multiplex PCR. The table records about 180,000 clones, about four fifths of them present only once. The sequencing sample was made of peripheral blood. These receptors came from a man in his 70s with active or convalescent COVID-19. CDR3s include the opening cysteine and the closing phenylalanine or tryptophan. A D gene is named only where the DNA matches it firmly.

j_call v_call d_call cdr3_aa cdr3_nt
TRBJ1-1 TRBV27 - CASSRGPSWESEAFF TGTGCCAGCAGTCGGGGTCCGAGTTGGGAGTCTGAAGCTTTCTTT
TRBJ2-2 TRBV2 TRBD1 CASRGDRGFRNTGELFF TGTGCCAGCAGGGGGGACAGGGGCTTCCGAAACACCGGGGAGCTGTTTTTT
TRBJ1-2 TRBV7-2 - CASSSPGELAYTF TGTGCCAGCAGTTCTCCGGGGGAGCTAGCCTACACCTTC
TRBJ2-7 TRBV18 TRBD2 CASSPPVTSGAHEQYF TGTGCCAGCTCACCACCGGTAACTAGCGGGGCCCACGAGCAGTACTTC
TRBJ2-6 TRBV5-1 TRBD1 CASSPQTGANGANVLTF TGCGCCAGCAGTCCCCAAACAGGGGCTAATGGGGCCAACGTCCTGACTTTC
TRBJ1-5 TRBV5-1 TRBD1 CASSLAGQGTSNQPQHF TGCGCCAGCAGCTTGGCTGGACAGGGGACGAGCAATCAGCCCCAGCATTTT
TRBJ2-6 TRBV15 - CATSSDGQARGSGANVLTF TGTGCCACCAGCAGTGACGGACAGGCGCGGGGCTCTGGGGCCAACGTCCTGACTTTC
TRBJ1-2 TRBV5-4 TRBD1 CASSPGTGGVGYTF TGTGCCAGCAGCCCGGGGACAGGGGGAGTTGGCTACACCTTC
TRBJ1-2 TRBV19 TRBD1 CASSTPGQVYGYTF TGTGCCAGTAGTACCCCGGGACAGGTCTATGGCTACACCTTC
TRBJ1-1 TRBV9 - CASSVGRGNTEAFF TGTGCCAGCAGCGTAGGTAGGGGGAACACTGAAGCTTTCTTT
TRBJ1-5 TRBV7-7 - CASSTGPNQPQHF TGTGCCAGCAGCACAGGGCCCAATCAGCCCCAGCATTTT
TRBJ1-2 TRBV7-9 TRBD1 CASSDTGARGYTF TGTGCCAGCAGCGATACAGGGGCGCGGGGCTACACCTTC
TRBJ1-2 TRBV3-1/TRBV3-2 - CASSDAGDYGYTF TGTGCCAGCAGCGACGCAGGGGACTATGGCTACACCTTC
TRBJ1-2 TRBV27 - CASRPTLLNYGYTF TGTGCCAGCAGGCCGACACTTCTCAACTATGGCTACACCTTC
TRBJ1-3 TRBV19 TRBD1 CASSIDRDSSGNTIYF TGTGCCAGTAGTATAGACCGGGACAGCTCTGGAAACACCATATATTTT
TRBJ2-6 TRBV4-3 - CASSQDQGSSGANVLTF TGCGCCAGCAGCCAAGATCAGGGGTCCTCTGGGGCCAACGTCCTGACTTTC